The rows below give T cell receptor beta chains drawn from one sample of a study of T cells in Graves' hyperthyroidism and ophthalmopathy. TCRdb ran MiXCR on the multiplex PCR reads and lists one entry per CDR3 protein. The repertoire holds some 500,000 distinct CDR3 sequences, with around a quarter as singletons. Material for sequencing was blood. These receptors all come from a woman in her thirties with Graves' ophthalmopathy. CDR3s include the opening cysteine and the closing phenylalanine or tryptophan. A D gene is named only where the DNA matches it firmly. The size of a clone is reported for some rows only, either as once, few or many, or as a class for expanded clones.

j_call | v_call | clone_size | d_call | cdr3_aa | cdr3_nt
TRBJ1-2 | TRBV27 | - | - | CASRGREHYGYTF | TGTGCCAGCCGGGGGAGGGAACACTATGGCTACACCTTC
TRBJ1-2 | TRBV7-2 | few | - | CASSLVINGYTF | TGTGCCAGCAGCTTGGTAATTAATGGCTACACCTTC
TRBJ2-7 | TRBV7-2 | few | TRBD1 | CASSSGSGGFYEQYF | TGTGCCAGCAGCTCAGGGTCAGGGGGTTTCTACGAGCAGTACTTC
TRBJ1-6 | TRBV6-1 | - | - | CASSEGGFRYNSPLHF | TGTGCCAGCAGTGAAGGGGGGTTCCGATATAATTCACCCCTCCACTTT
TRBJ1-2 | TRBV19 | many | - | CASSTNRAEYGYTF | TGTGCCAGTAGTACTAACAGGGCGGAGTATGGCTACACCTTC
TRBJ2-6 | TRBV19 | many | - | CASSIRGVSGANVLTF | TGTGCCAGTAGTATAAGGGGAGTCTCTGGGGCCAACGTCCTGACTTTC
TRBJ2-7 | TRBV29-1 | many | - | CSVVRHDAEQYF | TGCAGCGTGGTACGACACGACGCCGAGCAGTACTTC
TRBJ1-2 | TRBV7-3 | few | - | CASSLHPGVQGYTF | TGTGCCAGCAGCCTTCATCCAGGGGTCCAAGGCTACACCTTC
TRBJ1-3 | TRBV7-2 | many | - | CASTWTGSGNTIYF | TGTGCCAGCACCTGGACCGGCTCTGGAAACACCATATATTTT
TRBJ2-5 | TRBV18 | - | TRBD1 | CASSQPGTGLSETQYF | TGTGCCAGCTCACAACCCGGGACAGGGTTGTCTGAGACCCAGTACTTC
TRBJ1-5 | TRBV27 | - | - | CASSPRGTGIWQPQHF | TGTGCCAGCAGTCCTCGCGGTACAGGGATTTGGCAGCCCCAGCATTTT
TRBJ1-1 | TRBV4-3 | many | - | CASSQVRLPNTEAFF | TGCGCCAGCAGCCAAGTGCGGCTCCCGAACACTGAAGCTTTCTTT
TRBJ1-1 | TRBV6-1 | many | - | CASSEGGTSSPAFF | TGTGCCAGCAGTGAAGGGGGGACGTCAAGTCCTGCTTTCTTT
TRBJ1-1 | TRBV6-2/TRBV6-3 | - | - | CASSYQPRGTEAFF | TGTGCCAGCAGTTACCAACCGCGGGGCACTGAAGCTTTCTTT
TRBJ1-1 | TRBV28 | once | - | CASSPLGRMNTEAFF | TGTGCCAGCAGCCCCCTGGGGCGTATGAACACTGAAGCTTTCTTT
TRBJ1-2 | TRBV6-2/TRBV6-3 | many | - | CASTTGWNELESGYTF | TGTGCCAGCACTACAGGGTGGAATGAACTGGAGTCCGGCTACACCTTC
TRBJ1-1 | TRBV19 | many | - | CASSIRTAKNTEAFF | TGTGCCAGTAGTATCCGGACAGCCAAGAACACTGAAGCTTTCTTT
TRBJ2-4 | TRBV7-2 | many | - | CASSLDWVAKNIQYF | TGTGCCAGCAGCTTGGACTGGGTAGCCAAAAACATTCAGTACTTC
TRBJ2-5 | TRBV5-1 | few | - | CASSPTGGDQETQYF | TGCGCCAGCAGCCCAACAGGGGGGGATCAAGAGACCCAGTACTTC
TRBJ1-1 | TRBV10-3 | - | TRBD1 | CAIKDREDMNTEAFF | TGTGCCATTAAGGACAGGGAGGACATGAACACTGAAGCTTTCTTT
TRBJ2-4 | TRBV20-1 | - | - | CSARDRGRSLAKNIQYF | TGCAGTGCTAGAGATCGTGGCAGAAGTTTAGCCAAAAACATTCAGTACTTC
TRBJ2-7 | TRBV20-1 | many | - | CSARWADSDEQYF | TGCAGTGCTAGGTGGGCGGATTCCGACGAGCAGTACTTC
TRBJ2-5 | TRBV6-1 | many | - | CASSELLAQETQYF | TGTGCCAGCAGTGAATTGTTGGCCCAAGAGACCCAGTACTTC
TRBJ1-3 | TRBV2 | few | - | CASSETAGISGNTIYF | TGTGCCAGCAGTGAGACGGCTGGCATCTCTGGAAACACCATATATTTT
TRBJ1-5 | TRBV20-1 | few | TRBD1 | CSAALQGTQPQHF | TGCAGTGCCGCATTACAGGGGACACAGCCCCAGCATTTT
TRBJ1-1 | TRBV12-3/TRBV12-4 | many | - | CASNQDGGLEAFF | TGTGCCAGCAACCAGGACGGAGGACTTGAAGCTTTCTTT